Listed below are T cell receptor beta chains from one sample, sequenced in a study of human T cells and chemical hapten exposure. One entry per CDR3 protein, called by TCRdb with MiXCR from the RACE reads. In the table there are 79,000 or so distinct CDR3 sequences, around 30% of which are singletons. The specimen comprised whole blood, sampled in connection with sensitization to the hapten diphenylcyclopropenone (DPC). Every receptor here comes from a man aged 40-50 years with alopecia areata. Some clones in this sample may be carry-over from other donors' samples. Both conserved end residues are part of each CDR3. A D gene is named only where the DNA matches it firmly. The size of a clone is reported for some rows only, either as once, few or many, or as a class for expanded clones.

D gene: .; J gene: TRBJ1-1; clone size: few; V gene: TRBV7-2; CDR3 DNA: TGTGCCAGCAGCTTAATGGGGGCCGAAGCTTTCTTT; CDR3 protein: CASSLMGAEAFF
D gene: TRBD1; J gene: TRBJ2-1; clone size: few; V gene: TRBV20-1; CDR3 DNA: TGCAGTGCTAGAGATCGGGCCCCCGGGACAGGGGTCTGGAATGAGCAGTTCTTC; CDR3 protein: CSARDRAPGTGVWNEQFF
D gene: TRBD2; J gene: TRBJ2-3; clone size: .; V gene: TRBV9; CDR3 DNA: TGTGCCAGCAGAGGGGGACTAGCGGAAAGCACAGATACGCAGTATTTT; CDR3 protein: CASRGGLAESTDTQYF
D gene: TRBD2; J gene: TRBJ2-3; clone size: .; V gene: TRBV28; CDR3 DNA: TGTGCCAGCAGTGGGACTAGCGGAGATACGCAGTATTTT; CDR3 protein: CASSGTSGDTQYF
D gene: .; J gene: TRBJ2-1; clone size: few; V gene: TRBV6-6; CDR3 DNA: TGTGCCAGCAGTTCTACCGGGCGACGACTGGGCAATGAGCAGTTCTTC; CDR3 protein: CASSSTGRRLGNEQFF
D gene: .; J gene: TRBJ2-7; clone size: .; V gene: TRBV28; CDR3 DNA: TGTGCCAGCAGTAGGGGACCTTCCCCCTCCTACGAGCAGTACTTC; CDR3 protein: CASSRGPSPSYEQYF
D gene: TRBD1; J gene: TRBJ2-7; clone size: few; V gene: TRBV5-5; CDR3 DNA: TGTGCCAGCAGCTCACAGGGGGCCGACTACGAGCAGTACTTC; CDR3 protein: CASSSQGADYEQYF
D gene: TRBD2; J gene: TRBJ2-1; clone size: .; V gene: TRBV12-3/TRBV12-4; CDR3 DNA: TGTGCCAGCAGTTTAGGCGGGAGGGCGGTCAATGAGCAGTTCTTC; CDR3 protein: CASSLGGRAVNEQFF
D gene: .; J gene: TRBJ1-1; clone size: .; V gene: TRBV20-1; CDR3 DNA: TGCAGTGCTAGGGTGGTCGGCGACACTGAAGCTTTCTTT; CDR3 protein: CSARVVGDTEAFF
D gene: .; J gene: TRBJ2-3; clone size: .; V gene: TRBV20-1; CDR3 DNA: TGCAGTGCTAGAGGGGGAGCGGGTTTCACAGATACGCAGTATTTT; CDR3 protein: CSARGGAGFTDTQYF
D gene: .; J gene: TRBJ2-1; clone size: .; V gene: TRBV12-3/TRBV12-4; CDR3 DNA: TGTGCCAGCACTGTCGGACAAGGATACAATGAGCAGTTCTTC; CDR3 protein: CASTVGQGYNEQFF
D gene: TRBD2; J gene: TRBJ2-1; clone size: .; V gene: TRBV24-1; CDR3 DNA: TGTGCCACCAGTGACCCGCGGAGCAGCGGGGGTAGCTCCTACAATGAGCAGTTCTTC; CDR3 protein: CATSDPRSSGGSSYNEQFF
D gene: TRBD2; J gene: TRBJ2-2; clone size: few; V gene: TRBV9; CDR3 DNA: TGTGCCAGCAGCGTAGGTAGCGGGAGTAACGGGGAGCTGTTTTTT; CDR3 protein: CASSVGSGSNGELFF
D gene: TRBD2; J gene: TRBJ2-1; clone size: many; V gene: TRBV30; CDR3 DNA: TGTGCCTGGACCTCTTTGACTAGCTGGAATGAGCAGTTCTTC; CDR3 protein: CAWTSLTSWNEQFF
D gene: .; J gene: TRBJ2-4; clone size: .; V gene: TRBV10-3; CDR3 DNA: TGTGCCATCAGTGAGCCAGGGATGGGCTCAAACATTCAGTACTTC; CDR3 protein: CAISEPGMGSNIQYF
D gene: TRBD1; J gene: TRBJ2-7; clone size: .; V gene: TRBV11-2; CDR3 DNA: TGTGCCAGCAGCTCGTTGCGACAGGGCTTCTACGAGCAGTACTTC; CDR3 protein: CASSSLRQGFYEQYF
D gene: .; J gene: TRBJ1-1; clone size: .; V gene: TRBV12-3/TRBV12-4; CDR3 DNA: TGTGCCAGCAGACGCCAGGGGCTGACGGGCACTGAAGCTTTCTTT; CDR3 protein: CASRRQGLTGTEAFF
D gene: .; J gene: TRBJ1-4; clone size: many; V gene: TRBV18; CDR3 DNA: TGTGCCAGCTCACAGGGACGGCCTGCAACTAATGAAAAACTGTTTTTT; CDR3 protein: CASSQGRPATNEKLFF
D gene: TRBD2; J gene: TRBJ2-1; clone size: .; V gene: TRBV28; CDR3 DNA: TGTGCCAGCAGTCTCCCGGGACTAGCGGGGACGTCCTCCTACAATGAGCAGTTCTTC; CDR3 protein: CASSLPGLAGTSSYNEQFF
D gene: .; J gene: TRBJ2-1; clone size: many; V gene: TRBV14; CDR3 DNA: TGTGCCAGCAGCCCTTTTATGTTGTCCTACAATGAGCAGTTCTTC; CDR3 protein: CASSPFMLSYNEQFF
D gene: TRBD2; J gene: TRBJ2-1; clone size: .; V gene: TRBV5-4; CDR3 DNA: TGTGCCAGCAGCCTAGGACTAGGCGATGAGCAGTTCTTC; CDR3 protein: CASSLGLGDEQFF
D gene: TRBD2; J gene: TRBJ2-3; clone size: .; V gene: TRBV9; CDR3 DNA: TGTGCCAGCAGCGTAGGGACTAGCGGCACAGATACGCAGTATTTT; CDR3 protein: CASSVGTSGTDTQYF
D gene: TRBD1; J gene: TRBJ1-2; clone size: few; V gene: TRBV7-9; CDR3 DNA: TGTGCCAGCAGCTCCCAGGGGGGGGACGGGCTCGGCTACACCTTC; CDR3 protein: CASSSQGGDGLGYTF
D gene: .; J gene: TRBJ2-1; clone size: .; V gene: TRBV12-3/TRBV12-4; CDR3 DNA: TGTGCCAGCAGCTGGGGCCCCAGCTCCTACAATGAGCAGTTCTTC; CDR3 protein: CASSWGPSSYNEQFF
D gene: TRBD2; J gene: TRBJ2-7; clone size: few; V gene: TRBV20-1; CDR3 DNA: TGCAGTGCTACCTCTAGCGGGAGAGAATACGAGCAGTACTTC; CDR3 protein: CSATSSGREYEQYF
D gene: TRBD2; J gene: TRBJ2-7; clone size: few; V gene: TRBV28; CDR3 DNA: TGTGCCAGCAGTCCTTCCTTAGCGGGCAGCTCCTACGAGCAGTACTTC; CDR3 protein: CASSPSLAGSSYEQYF
D gene: .; J gene: TRBJ2-1; clone size: .; V gene: TRBV2; CDR3 DNA: TGTGCCAGCAGTGGTTGGCTAAGTGGAAATGAGCAGTTCTTC; CDR3 protein: CASSGWLSGNEQFF
D gene: .; J gene: TRBJ1-5; clone size: few; V gene: TRBV28; CDR3 DNA: TGTGCCAGCAGTTTTTCAGGGTACAGCAATCAGCCCCAGCATTTT; CDR3 protein: CASSFSGYSNQPQHF
D gene: TRBD1; J gene: TRBJ1-1; clone size: .; V gene: TRBV29-1; CDR3 DNA: TGCAGCGTGGGACAGCCCAACACTGAAGCTTTCTTT; CDR3 protein: CSVGQPNTEAFF
D gene: .; J gene: TRBJ2-7; clone size: .; V gene: TRBV28; CDR3 DNA: TGTGCCAGCAGTCCCAGAGGGCCCTCGGGGTACGAGCAGTACTTC; CDR3 protein: CASSPRGPSGYEQYF
D gene: .; J gene: TRBJ1-2; clone size: .; V gene: TRBV20-1; CDR3 DNA: TGCAGTGCTAGATTTTGGGGGTCGACAGCTAACTATGGCTACACCTTC; CDR3 protein: CSARFWGSTANYGYTF
D gene: TRBD2; J gene: TRBJ2-1; clone size: few; V gene: TRBV9; CDR3 DNA: TGTGCCAGCAGCGATGAACTAGCGGGAGGACGGTATGAGCAGTTCTTC; CDR3 protein: CASSDELAGGRYEQFF
D gene: TRBD2; J gene: TRBJ2-3; clone size: .; V gene: TRBV6-1; CDR3 DNA: TGTGCCAGCTTGATCGCGGGACTAGCGGCAGATACGCAGTATTTT; CDR3 protein: CASLIAGLAADTQYF
D gene: .; J gene: TRBJ1-4; clone size: .; V gene: TRBV20-1; CDR3 DNA: TGCAGTGCTAGTATCCCTGTGGCTAATGAAAAACTGTTTTTT; CDR3 protein: CSASIPVANEKLFF
D gene: .; J gene: TRBJ1-5; clone size: few; V gene: TRBV28; CDR3 DNA: TGTGCCAGCAGTTTCGAGTTCGGGGATCAGCCCCAGCATTTT; CDR3 protein: CASSFEFGDQPQHF
D gene: TRBD1; J gene: TRBJ2-6; clone size: .; V gene: TRBV6-2/TRBV6-3; CDR3 DNA: TGTGCCAGCTCCCGGGACAGGGGCGCTGGGGCCAACGTCCTGACTTTC; CDR3 protein: CASSRDRGAGANVLTF
D gene: TRBD1; J gene: TRBJ2-1; clone size: .; V gene: TRBV20-1; CDR3 DNA: TGCAGTGCTCGTTGGACAGGGGATGAGCAGTTCTTC; CDR3 protein: CSARWTGDEQFF
D gene: .; J gene: TRBJ2-4; clone size: many; V gene: TRBV6-5; CDR3 DNA: TGTGCCAGCAGCCTCTCCTTTCAAGCCAAAAACATTCAGTACTTC; CDR3 protein: CASSLSFQAKNIQYF
D gene: .; J gene: TRBJ1-5; clone size: many; V gene: TRBV12-3/TRBV12-4; CDR3 DNA: TGTGCCAGCAGTGACGGACAGTATAGCAATCAGCCCCAGCATTTT; CDR3 protein: CASSDGQYSNQPQHF
D gene: TRBD1; J gene: TRBJ2-7; clone size: few; V gene: TRBV6-5; CDR3 DNA: TGTGCCAGCAGACTACCGGGACAGCCGGAAGGGGAGCAGTACTTC; CDR3 protein: CASRLPGQPEGEQYF
D gene: .; J gene: TRBJ2-7; clone size: few; V gene: TRBV7-9; CDR3 DNA: TGTGCCAGCAGCTCTTCCGGCCGGGGTGAGCAGTACTTC; CDR3 protein: CASSSSGRGEQYF
D gene: .; J gene: TRBJ2-2; clone size: .; V gene: TRBV20-1; CDR3 DNA: TGCAGTGCGCCTCCTTTGAACACCGGGGAGCTGTTTTTT; CDR3 protein: CSAPPLNTGELFF
D gene: .; J gene: TRBJ1-4; clone size: .; V gene: TRBV28; CDR3 DNA: TGTGCCAGCAAGCAGGGGAATCGACTGTTTTTT; CDR3 protein: CASKQGNRLFF
D gene: TRBD2; J gene: TRBJ2-7; clone size: .; V gene: TRBV7-9; CDR3 DNA: TGTGCCAGCAGCTTCAGGACTAGCGCGCCCTACGAGCAGTACTTC; CDR3 protein: CASSFRTSAPYEQYF
D gene: .; J gene: TRBJ2-7; clone size: few; V gene: TRBV7-9; CDR3 DNA: TGTGCCAGCAGCGAAGACCCCTACGAGCAGTACTTC; CDR3 protein: CASSEDPYEQYF
D gene: TRBD2; J gene: TRBJ2-3; clone size: .; V gene: TRBV11-2; CDR3 DNA: TGTGCCAGCAGCTTAGATCTAGCGGGCGCCTTGGGAGTAGATACGCAGTATTTT; CDR3 protein: CASSLDLAGALGVDTQYF
D gene: TRBD1; J gene: TRBJ1-5; clone size: .; V gene: TRBV6-6; CDR3 DNA: TGTGCCAGCAGTTACCCGGGACAGGGGGCTGGCAATCAGCCCCAGCATTTT; CDR3 protein: CASSYPGQGAGNQPQHF
D gene: .; J gene: TRBJ1-1; clone size: once; V gene: TRBV5-1; CDR3 DNA: TGCGCCAGCAGCTTGAGTGGCAGCGATTACACTGAAGCTTTCTTT; CDR3 protein: CASSLSGSDYTEAFF
D gene: TRBD2; J gene: TRBJ2-5; clone size: .; V gene: TRBV12-3/TRBV12-4; CDR3 DNA: TGTGCCAGCAGAAGGACTAGCGGGGAGACCCAGTACTTC; CDR3 protein: CASRRTSGETQYF
D gene: TRBD1; J gene: TRBJ2-2; clone size: .; V gene: TRBV12-3/TRBV12-4; CDR3 DNA: TGTGCCAGCAGTTTGAAGACAGGGCCCGGGGAGCTGTTTTTT; CDR3 protein: CASSLKTGPGELFF
D gene: .; J gene: TRBJ2-3; clone size: few; V gene: TRBV12-3/TRBV12-4; CDR3 DNA: TGTGCCAGCAGTTTTGCGACCTCGACAGATACGCAGTATTTT; CDR3 protein: CASSFATSTDTQYF
D gene: .; J gene: TRBJ1-4; clone size: .; V gene: TRBV5-1; CDR3 DNA: TGCGCCAGCAGCGCGCCGCACGGGACATCAAATGGAAAACTGTTTTTT; CDR3 protein: CASSAPHGTSNGKLFF
D gene: TRBD1; J gene: TRBJ2-7; clone size: few; V gene: TRBV19; CDR3 DNA: TGTGCCAGTAGTATACCTGGACAGGAGACCTACGAGCAGTACTTC; CDR3 protein: CASSIPGQETYEQYF
D gene: .; J gene: TRBJ2-6; clone size: .; V gene: TRBV28; CDR3 DNA: TGTGCCAGCAGTTTCAGGGCTGGGGCCAACGTCCTGACTTTC; CDR3 protein: CASSFRAGANVLTF
D gene: TRBD1; J gene: TRBJ2-7; clone size: .; V gene: TRBV28; CDR3 DNA: TGTGCCAGCAGTCTGCCCTCCGGGACAGACTACGAGCAGTACTTC; CDR3 protein: CASSLPSGTDYEQYF
D gene: TRBD2; J gene: TRBJ2-1; clone size: few; V gene: TRBV20-1; CDR3 DNA: TGCAGTGCTACCGGGACTAGCGGGAGTAGGAACAATGAGCAGTTCTTC; CDR3 protein: CSATGTSGSRNNEQFF
D gene: .; J gene: TRBJ2-2; clone size: .; V gene: TRBV9; CDR3 DNA: TGTGCCAGCAGCGTAGGAGTAATGGGGGGCGAGGCCGGGGAGCTGTTTTTT; CDR3 protein: CASSVGVMGGEAGELFF
D gene: .; J gene: TRBJ1-5; clone size: few; V gene: TRBV4-3; CDR3 DNA: TGCGCCAGCAGCCAAGACTATGATGCGTATCAGCCCCAGCATTTT; CDR3 protein: CASSQDYDAYQPQHF
D gene: .; J gene: TRBJ2-7; clone size: .; V gene: TRBV19; CDR3 DNA: TGTGCCAGTAGTCAGACACCTGGTTACGAGCAGTACTTC; CDR3 protein: CASSQTPGYEQYF